The clone carrying this TCR beta chain was recorded only once. No antigen is known for it. This sample stems from a study of cytomegalovirus exposure and HLA in healthy donors. At the level of the study: Later analysis reported that the 130 or so validation repertoires shared the platform of the 500 to 750 first-cohort repertoires. Study-level results: Under in vitro conditions, a few CMV-associated chains were confirmed as specific for CMV antigens. The study recorded 150 to 200 TCR beta chains that were cytomegalovirus-associated. That first-cohort TCR clusters tended to co-occur in the roughly 110 validation repertoires was found in a later analysis.

Repertoires were generated with immunoSEQ multiplex PCR, while TCRdb's copy carries only in-frame clones and drops some. The sample holds about 110,000 clones, around 82% seen once. CDR3 size: 12 residues. CDR1 is SEHNR and CDR2 is FQNEAQ in the germline V gene (reference sequence). The V and J ends lost 5 bases and 8 bases respectively, with 12 bases between them. The source is a woman aged 18-29 years in good health and CMV-seronegative. V usage is TRBV7-9 and J usage is TRBJ1-2; D uncertain. The sequenced sample was PBMCs. CDR3 coding DNA: TGTGCCAGCAGCCCCCTCGTTATGGGCTACACCTTC. Its protein is CASSPLVMGYTF. Looking up the rest from reference TRBV7-9 and TRBJ1-2 gives the full variable domain: DTGVSQNPRHKITKRGQNVTFRCDPISEHNRLYWYRQTLGQGPEFLTYFQNEAQLEKSRLLSDRFSAERPKGSFSTLEIQRTEQGDSAMYLCASSPLVMGYTFGSGTRLTVV.